The sequence of this T cell receptor beta chain was determined in a study of beta chain features in type 1 diabetes. About the research overall: The patients were much like the healthy donors in age, gender and cell yields. Whole-study results and caveats: Short templates might get an advantage during PCR, and this would be equal in patients and controls. In every one of the four CD4+ subsets, TCRB CDR3s were moderately but significantly shorter in Type 1 diabetes patients.

This clone was detected a few times. Its specificity is unknown. Per the germline V gene, CDR1 is GTSNPN and CDR2 is SVGIG (reference sequence). Trimming removed 1 base at V and 5 bases at J, with 11 bases between. The CDR3 covers 13 residues. Sequenced material consisted of expressed TCRB transcripts (all of the isolated RNA was reverse transcribed). Assay: immunoSEQ multiplex PCR; the TCRdb copy retains only in-frame clones and omits some. The sample holds approximately 150,000 clones, 13% seen once. Heparinised blood was drawn once per donor, averaging approximately 100 mL. Sorting with CD45RO/CCR7/CD25/CD127/CD95/CD27 yielded naive, central memory, regulatory and stem-like memory CD4+ cells.

This clonotype was obtained from a man aged 18 to 35 with type 1 diabetes. V is TRBV30 and J is TRBJ1-1; tentative D call: TRBD1 (5 bases). The source material was central memory CD4+ T cells from blood. CDR3 bases: TGTGCCTGGAGTGCGTATCGACAGACTGAAGCTTTCTTT. Protein sequence: CAWSAYRQTEAFF.